The 21 T cell receptor beta chains below all came from one sample that was sequenced in a study of shared clonotypes between healthy human individuals. Data came from immunoSEQ multiplex PCR; TCRdb stores just in-frame clones and leaves some out. The sample contains millions of clones, about 92% of which appear only once. What was sequenced was naive CD4+ T cells from PBMCs. The subset was: CD45RA+ positively selected. The source is a man between 18 and 35 years old in good health. Some clones in this sample may be carry-over from other donors' samples.

This clone was observed a single time. The chain couples TRBV2 to TRBJ2-5; tentatively, D is TRBD1 (6 bases). Germline V gene lookup returns CDR1 SNHLY and CDR2 FYNNEI. V was cut by 6 bases and J by 4 bases, with 12 bases left in between. This CDR3 has 13 amino acids. The CDR3 here is CASRVQGIETQYF. CDR3 coding DNA: TGTGCCAGCAGGGTACAGGGAATAGAGACCCAGTACTTC.

The rearrangement joins TRBV6-6 to TRBJ2-7, with a tentative D call TRBD2 (5 bases). Germline CDR1 and CDR2: MNHNY and SVGAGI (reference sequence). The length of the CDR3 is 14 residues. V lost 6 bases, J lost 4 bases, and 16 bases lay in between. CDR3 in amino acids: CASSSGGFEYEQYF. DNA for the CDR3: TGTGCCAGCAGCTCCGGCGGGTTTGAGTACGAGCAGTACTTC.

The V gene is TRBV4-3, the J gene TRBJ2-1, with D possibly TRBD1 on 6 matching bases. Trimming took off 0 bases at V and 7 bases at J, with 10 bases between the two ends. CDR1 and CDR2 from the germline V gene are LGHNA and YSLEER. The CDR3 runs to 14 residues. CDR3 residues: CASSQDLRGNEQFF. The CDR3 bases are TGCGCCAGCAGCCAAGATCTAAGGGGGAATGAGCAGTTCTTC.

The V and J genes are TRBV29-1 and TRBJ2-7; no clear D gene. Germline V CDR1 and CDR2: SQVTM, ANQGSEA. V lost 4 bases and J 6 bases, leaving 13 bases between the germline ends. The CDR3 extends over 12 amino acids. This CDR3 reads CSVVGPNGEQYF. Written as DNA, the CDR3 is TGCAGCGTTGTCGGTCCGAACGGCGAGCAGTACTTC.

This clone was picked up one time. This sequence joins TRBV30 and TRBJ2-4; D is ambiguous. CDR1 is GTSNPN, CDR2 SVGIG, per germline (reference sequence). This CDR3 contains 12 residues. Trimming pared 0 bases from V and 1 base from J, leaving 1 base between. This CDR3 reads CAWSVAKNIQYF. The CDR3 DNA follows: TGTGCCTGGAGTGTGGCCAAAAACATTCAGTACTTC.

V gene TRBV9 combines with J gene TRBJ2-3, with TRBD2 identical over 9 bases. CDR1 is SGDLS, CDR2 YYNGEE, per germline. This CDR3 has 16 amino acids. The V gene end was trimmed by 0 bases and the J gene end by 0 bases; junction bases not matched to a gene: 2. The CDR3 nucleotides are TGTGCCAGCAGCGTAGCGACTAGCGGAAGCACAGATACGCAGTATTTT. As protein: CASSVATSGSTDTQYF.

This chain links TRBV7-2 with TRBJ2-7; tentative D call: TRBD1 (5 bases). CDR1 and CDR2 (germline): SGHTA, FQGNSA. Trimming shortened V by 5 bases and J by 4 bases, and 21 bases separated the two germline ends. The CDR3 has 16 residues. CDR3 loop: CASSKATRTSLYEQYF. In DNA form, the CDR3 reads TGTGCCAGCAGCAAAGCGACCAGGACAAGCCTATACGAGCAGTACTTC.

The gene calls are TRBV5-1 and TRBJ2-2; 7 bases match TRBD1. This CDR3 has 15 amino acids. Germline-derived CDR1 and CDR2 are SGHRS and YFSETQ. J was trimmed by 1 base and V by 5 bases; bases with no gene match: 5. CDR3 sequence: CASRVGQENTGELFF. CDR3 DNA: TGCGCCAGCAGGGTTGGACAGGAGAACACCGGGGAGCTGTTTTTT.

CDR3 amino acids: CASSDLAGSTDTQYF. CDR3 coding DNA: TGTGCCAGCAGTGACCTAGCGGGTAGCACAGATACGCAGTATTTT. This chain uses TRBV6-1 with TRBJ2-3; 8 bases agree with TRBD2. Germline loops: CDR1 MNHNS, CDR2 SASEGT. There are 15 residues in the CDR3. V dropped 3 bases and J dropped 0; count of bases not matched to a gene: 2.

The chain has TRBV19 and TRBJ2-2; TRBD1 or TRBD2 may be the D gene (6 bases each). Trimming cost V 3 bases and J 1 base, with 18 bases left between them. Germline CDR1 and CDR2: LNHDA and SQIVND (reference sequence). The CDR3 covers 18 residues. CDR3 DNA sequence: TGTGCCAGTAGTATTCTCCGGGGGCGCAAGGGGAACACCGGGGAGCTGTTTTTT. Residues: CASSILRGRKGNTGELFF.

The genes are TRBV9 and TRBJ2-3, with a tentative D call TRBD2 (5 bases). V lost 6 bases to trimming and J lost 3 bases, with 14 bases between them. Germline CDR1 and CDR2: SGDLS and YYNGEE. CDR3 size: 14 residues. DNA of the CDR3: TGTGCCAGCACTCCGGGAAGGATGACAGATACGCAGTATTTT. Translation: CASTPGRMTDTQYF.

The chain employs TRBV4-3 and TRBJ2-3; D gene ambiguous. CDR1 LGHNA and CDR2 YSLEER come from the germline V gene. The CDR3 extends over 15 amino acids. The V end lost 3 bases, the J end lost 0 bases, and 10 bases lay between the germline ends. This chain's CDR3 is CASSHLRSSTDTQYF. As DNA, the CDR3 is TGCGCCAGCAGCCACCTCAGATCTAGCACAGATACGCAGTATTTT.

The J gene is TRBJ1-5, the V gene TRBV28; the match to TRBD1 covers 8 bases. This CDR3 has 15 residues. V dropped 6 bases and J dropped 2; count of bases not matched to a gene: 6. Looked up from germline, CDR1 is MDHEN and CDR2 is SYDVKM. CDR3 sequence (DNA): TGTGCCAGCAGGAAGGAGGGACAGGGCAATCAGCCCCAGCATTTT. Encoded protein: CASRKEGQGNQPQHF. The complete variable domain, with remaining parts taken from reference TRBV28 and TRBJ1-5, reads DVKVTQSSRYLVKRTGEKVFLECVQDMDHENMFWYRQDPGLGLRLIYFSYDVKMKEKGDIPEGYSVSREKKERFSLILESASTNQTSMYLCASRKEGQGNQPQHFGDGTRLSIL.

The chain uses TRBV19 and TRBJ2-7, with TRBD1 matching 7 bases. The CDR3 spans 16 residues. V shed 6 bases and J 1 base; nucleotides not matched to a gene: 12. The germline CDR1 and CDR2 sequences are LNHDA and SQIVND (reference sequence). The CDR3 DNA reads as TGTGCCAGTAGAAAACGGGGTGGGACAGAATCCTACGAGCAGTACTTC. Its protein is CASRKRGGTESYEQYF.

J is TRBJ1-4 and V is TRBV29-1; possible D gene TRBD1, 6 bases. CDR1 is SQVTM and CDR2 is ANQGSEA in the germline V gene. Trimming cost V 4 bases and J 7 bases, with 10 bases left between them. The CDR3 totals 12 residues. CDR3 DNA sequence: TGCAGCGTTGGATGGGGGCCTGAAAAACTGTTTTTT. It encodes CSVGWGPEKLFF.

This clone was counted a single time. This sequence joins TRBV7-9 and TRBJ2-5, with 8 bases lining up with TRBD2. The J call may be in error: the DNA end matches TRBJ2-7 better. CDR1 and CDR2 from the germline V gene are SEHNR and FQNEAQ (reference sequence). There are 14 residues in the CDR3. The CDR3 DNA sequence: TGTGCCAGCAGCCCCCGGACTAGCCGCGGCGAGCAGTACTTC. It yields the protein CASSPRTSRGEQYF.

As concerns this clone: Other DNA sequences from this sample encode an identical CDR3 as well. The chain has TRBV5-1 and TRBJ1-1; maybe TRBD1 (6 bases). Germline loops: CDR1 SGHRS, CDR2 YFSETQ. The length of the CDR3 is 14 residues. Trimming stripped 1 base from V and 2 bases from J, with 9 bases between. DNA for the CDR3: TGCGCCAGCAGCTTGTTACAGGGCAACACTGAAGCTTTCTTT. Translated, it gives CASSLLQGNTEAFF.

The chain joins TRBV7-9 to TRBJ2-7; unclear D gene. V lost 3 bases and J 0 bases, leaving 9 bases between the germline ends. The germline CDR1 and CDR2 sequences are SEHNR and FQNEAQ (reference sequence). The CDR3 is 14 amino acids. CDR3 sequence: CASSFGTVSYEQYF. The CDR3 DNA follows: TGTGCCAGCAGCTTCGGAACAGTCTCCTACGAGCAGTACTTC.

This chain joins TRBV5-8 and TRBJ2-7; a possible D gene is TRBD1 (6 bases). The length of the CDR3 is 13 residues. Looked up from germline, CDR1 is SGHTS and CDR2 is YDEGEE. Between the trimmed V and J ends, which lost 5 bases and 2 bases, there was a span of 11 bases. The CDR3 DNA reads TGTGCCAGCAGGAGGACAGCGACCTACGAGCAGTACTTC. This sequence encodes CASRRTATYEQYF.

The chain couples TRBV28 to TRBJ2-3; 11 positions agree with TRBD2. Trimming cost V 6 bases and J 0 bases; bases outside gene matches: 8. Looked up from germline, CDR1 is MDHEN and CDR2 is SYDVKM. This CDR3 is built from 17 residues. CDR3 amino acids: CASRMELAGDSTDTQYF. The CDR3 nucleotides are TGTGCCAGCAGGATGGAACTAGCGGGAGATAGCACAGATACGCAGTATTTT.

V and J are TRBV6-5 and TRBJ1-5, with 7 nucleotides matching TRBD1. This CDR3 contains 14 residues. Per germline, CDR1 MNHEY and CDR2 SVGAGI. Germline trimming cut 7 bases from V and 9 bases from J; bases unmatched to any gene: 12. The CDR3 bases are TGTGCCAGCACCCGACAGGGCCGTGAGGTGCCCCAGCATTTT. This translates into CASTRQGREVPQHF.